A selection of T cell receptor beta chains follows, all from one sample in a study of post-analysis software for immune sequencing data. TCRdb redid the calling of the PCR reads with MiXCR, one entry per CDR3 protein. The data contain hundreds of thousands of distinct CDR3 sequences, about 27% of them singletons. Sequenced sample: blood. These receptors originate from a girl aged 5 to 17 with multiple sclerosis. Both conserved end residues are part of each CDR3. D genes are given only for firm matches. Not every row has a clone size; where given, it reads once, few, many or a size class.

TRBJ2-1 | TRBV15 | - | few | CATSGDATFNEQFF | TGTGCCACCAGCGGAGATGCGACGTTCAATGAGCAGTTCTTC
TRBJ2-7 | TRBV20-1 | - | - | CSARRGRAYEQYF | TGCAGTGCTAGAAGGGGCCGCGCCTACGAGCAGTACTTC
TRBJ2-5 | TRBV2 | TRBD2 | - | CASSEPRTSGASKTQYF | TGTGCCAGCAGTGAGCCTCGGACTAGCGGAGCTTCTAAGACCCAGTACTTC
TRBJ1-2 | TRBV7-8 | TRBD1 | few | CASSSQSGTGLTPHYGYTF | TGTGCCAGCAGCTCACAATCCGGGACAGGGTTGACCCCCCACTATGGCTACACCTTC
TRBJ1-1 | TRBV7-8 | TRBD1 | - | CACSRDRDTEAFF | TGTGCCTGCAGCCGGGACAGAGACACTGAAGCTTTCTTT
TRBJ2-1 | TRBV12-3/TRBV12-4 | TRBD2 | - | CASSQTSGGPLYNEQFF | TGTGCCAGCAGTCAGACTAGCGGGGGGCCTCTATACAATGAGCAGTTCTTC
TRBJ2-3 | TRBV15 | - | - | CATSMTAPDTQYF | TGTGCCACCAGCATGACAGCCCCAGATACGCAGTATTTT
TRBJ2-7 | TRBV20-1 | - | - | CSARDLVSPYEQYF | TGCAGTGCTAGAGATCTAGTCAGCCCCTACGAGCAGTACTTC
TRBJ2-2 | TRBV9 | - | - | CASTGGSPEELFF | TGTGCCAGCACCGGAGGCTCGCCGGAGGAGCTGTTTTTT
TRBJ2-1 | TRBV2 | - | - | CASSFPAGALTCNEQFF | TGTGCCAGCAGTTTTCCCGCGGGGGCCCTGACCTGCAATGAGCAGTTCTTC
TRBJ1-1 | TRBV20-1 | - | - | CSASRVEAFF | TGCAGTGCTAGTCGGGTAGAAGCTTTCTTT
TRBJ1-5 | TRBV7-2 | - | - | CASSPGVGPQHF | TGTGCCAGCAGCCCCGGGGTAGGGCCCCAGCATTTT
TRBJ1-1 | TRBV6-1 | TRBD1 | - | CASKKRQGQERREAFF | TGTGCCAGCAAAAAGAGACAGGGACAGGAGAGACGTGAAGCTTTCTTT
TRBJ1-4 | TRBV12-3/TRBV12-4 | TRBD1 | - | CASSPWTGGNEKLFF | TGTGCCAGCAGTCCGTGGACAGGTGGTAATGAAAAACTGTTTTTT
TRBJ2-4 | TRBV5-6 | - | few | CASRFSGKNIQYF | TGTGCCAGCAGGTTCAGCGGGAAAAACATTCAGTACTTC
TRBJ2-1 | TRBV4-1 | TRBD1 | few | CASSQEGQGHNEQFF | TGCGCCAGCAGCCAAGAGGGACAGGGGCACAATGAGCAGTTCTTC
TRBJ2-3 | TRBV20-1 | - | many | CSAFPVGVGTDTQYF | TGCAGTGCTTTCCCGGTGGGGGTTGGCACAGATACGCAGTATTTT
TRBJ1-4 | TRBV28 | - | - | CASSSPTENEKLFF | TGTGCCAGCAGTTCCCCGACAGAAAATGAAAAACTGTTTTTT
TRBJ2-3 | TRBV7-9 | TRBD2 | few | CASRLAGHTDTQYF | TGTGCCAGCAGGCTAGCGGGGCACACAGATACGCAGTATTTT
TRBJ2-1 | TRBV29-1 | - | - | CSVEGRLVVYNEQFF | TGCAGCGTTGAAGGAAGGCTAGTAGTCTACAATGAGCAGTTCTTC
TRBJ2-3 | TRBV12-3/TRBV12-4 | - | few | CASSLSGGAFGDTQYF | TGTGCCAGCAGTTTATCAGGCGGCGCTTTTGGAGATACGCAGTATTTT
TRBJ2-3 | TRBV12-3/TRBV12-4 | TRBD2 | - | CASKTGGLDTQYF | TGTGCCAGCAAGACGGGGGGTTTAGATACGCAGTATTTT
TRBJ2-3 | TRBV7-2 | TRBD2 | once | CASSAHSGGSTDTQYF | TGTGCCAGCAGCGCACATAGCGGGGGGAGCACAGATACGCAGTATTTT
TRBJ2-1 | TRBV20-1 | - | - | CSANDPRRDEQFF | TGCAGTGCCAACGACCCCAGACGCGATGAGCAGTTCTTC
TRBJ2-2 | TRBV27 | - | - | CASSTPRQYTGELFF | TGTGCCAGCAGTACCCCACGACAGTACACCGGGGAGTTGTTTTTT
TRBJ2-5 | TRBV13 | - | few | CASSLYFETQYF | TGTGCCAGCAGCCTATACTTTGAGACCCAGTACTTC
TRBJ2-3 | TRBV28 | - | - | CASSPNADTQYF | TGTGCCAGCAGTCCTAATGCAGATACGCAGTATTTT
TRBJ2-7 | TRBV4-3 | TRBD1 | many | CASSQEAGQGAFYEQYF | TGCGCCAGCAGCCAAGAGGCGGGACAGGGGGCCTTCTACGAGCAGTACTTC
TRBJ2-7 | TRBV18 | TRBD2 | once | CASSPGLAGSVSYEQYF | TGTGCCAGCTCACCAGGACTAGCGGGCTCCGTCTCCTACGAGCAGTACTTC
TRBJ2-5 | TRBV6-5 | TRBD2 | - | CASSRPSGAGETQYF | TGTGCCAGCAGTCGGCCTAGCGGGGCGGGAGAGACCCAGTACTTC
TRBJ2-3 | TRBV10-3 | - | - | CAISSERTDTQYF | TGTGCCATCAGCTCAGAGAGGACAGATACGCAGTATTTT